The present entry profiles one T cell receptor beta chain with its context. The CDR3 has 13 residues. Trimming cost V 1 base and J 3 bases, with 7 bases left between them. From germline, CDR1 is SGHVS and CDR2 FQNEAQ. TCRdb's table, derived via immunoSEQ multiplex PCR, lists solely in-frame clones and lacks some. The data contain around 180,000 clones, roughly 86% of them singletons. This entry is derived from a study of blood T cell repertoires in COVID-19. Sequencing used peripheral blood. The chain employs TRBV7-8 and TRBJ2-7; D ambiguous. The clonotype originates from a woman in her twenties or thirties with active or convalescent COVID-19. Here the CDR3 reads CASSLGGLYEQYF. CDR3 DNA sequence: TGTGCCAGCAGCTTAGGTGGCCTCTACGAGCAGTACTTC. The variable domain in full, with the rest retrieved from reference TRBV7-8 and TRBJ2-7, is GAGVSQSPRYKVAKRGQDVALRCDPISGHVSLFWYQQALGQGPEFLTYFQNEAQLDKSGLPSDRFFAERPEGSVSTLKIQRTQQEDSAVYLCASSLGGLYEQYFGPGTRLTVT.